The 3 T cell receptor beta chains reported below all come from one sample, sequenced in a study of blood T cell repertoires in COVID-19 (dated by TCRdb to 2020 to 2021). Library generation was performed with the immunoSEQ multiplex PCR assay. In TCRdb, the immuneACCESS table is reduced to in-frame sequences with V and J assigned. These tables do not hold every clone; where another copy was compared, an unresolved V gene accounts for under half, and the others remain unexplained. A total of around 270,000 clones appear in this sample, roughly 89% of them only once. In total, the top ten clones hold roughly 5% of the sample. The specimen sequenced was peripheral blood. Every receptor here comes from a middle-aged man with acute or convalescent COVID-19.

CDR3 coding DNA: TGCAGCGTTGAAGATCCCGGGGGGCTCCCCCCCTACAATGAGCAGTTCTTC. It codes for CSVEDPGGLPPYNEQFF. The J gene is TRBJ2-1, the V gene TRBV29-1; possible D gene TRBD2, 7 bases. Germline V gene sequence: CDR1 SQVTM, CDR2 ANQGSEA. This CDR3 has 17 residues. V gave up 0 bases and J gave up 2 bases, with 17 bases separating them.

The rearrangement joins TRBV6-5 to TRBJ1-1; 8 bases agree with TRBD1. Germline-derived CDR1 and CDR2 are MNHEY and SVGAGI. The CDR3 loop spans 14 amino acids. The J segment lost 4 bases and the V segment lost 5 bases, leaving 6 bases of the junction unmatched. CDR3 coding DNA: TGTGCCAGCAGTCCTGGCAGGGGGCCCACTGAAGCTTTCTTT. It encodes CASSPGRGPTEAFF.

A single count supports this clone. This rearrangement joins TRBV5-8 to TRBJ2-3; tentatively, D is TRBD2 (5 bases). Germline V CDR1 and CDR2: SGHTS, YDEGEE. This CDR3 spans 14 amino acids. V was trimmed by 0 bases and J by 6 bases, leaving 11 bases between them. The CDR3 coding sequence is TGTGCCAGCAGCTTGGGACGGGGTCCTGATACGCAGTATTTT. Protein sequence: CASSLGRGPDTQYF.